The next 3 T cell receptor beta chains were all read from a single sample in a study of cytomegalovirus exposure and HLA in healthy donors. Profiling relied on immunoSEQ multiplex PCR, and the TCRdb table lists in-frame clones only, not all of them. The table has more than 300,000 clones, around 86% seen once. The material sequenced was PBMCs. Receptor source: a woman aged 18 to 35 in good health and CMV-seronegative.

The V and J genes are TRBV30 and TRBJ2-3, with D possibly TRBD1 on 6 matching bases. The CDR3 length is 14 residues. The germline gives CDR1 GTSNPN, CDR2 SVGIG (reference sequence). The germline V and J ends were trimmed by 4 bases and 5 bases, with 16 bases remaining between them. CDR3 sequence: CAWTGPGAGDTQYF. DNA for the CDR3: TGTGCCTGGACCGGTCCAGGGGCGGGAGATACGCAGTATTTT.

CDR3 amino acids: CASSLVNRAYEQYF. The CDR3 DNA sequence: TGTGCCAGCAGCTTAGTGAACAGGGCCTACGAGCAGTACTTC. V gene TRBV7-9 combines with J gene TRBJ2-7, with D maybe TRBD1 (6 bases). This CDR3 has 14 amino acids. Between the trimmed V and J ends, which lost 1 base and 2 bases, there was a span of 9 bases. Germline assignment: CDR1 SEHNR and CDR2 FQNEAQ (reference sequence).

The genes are TRBV6-1 and TRBJ1-4; D is uncertain. V lost 1 base and J lost 8, with 11 bases in between. Germline V gene data show CDR1 as MNHNS and CDR2 as SASEGT. The CDR3 is 14 residues long. The CDR3 loop is CASSEGLEAEKLFF. The DNA for the CDR3 is TGTGCCAGCAGTGAAGGCCTTGAGGCCGAAAAACTGTTTTTT.